The 7 T cell receptor beta chains presented below share a single source sample, sequenced in a study of blood T cell repertoires in COVID-19. TCRdb's copy holds only in-frame clones and misses some; the assay was immunoSEQ multiplex PCR. This sample has about 240,000 clones; roughly 86% occur once, and the top ten carry 3% to 4%. Specimen: PBMCs or T cells enriched from blood (not recorded which). Source of these receptors: a woman aged 40 to 50 with acute COVID-19.

The rearrangement uses TRBV7-9 and TRBJ2-1, with 8 positions matching TRBD2. Germline V gene sequence: CDR1 SEHNR, CDR2 FQNEAQ (reference sequence). V dropped 6 bases and J dropped 7; count of bases not matched to a gene: 8. The CDR3 has 14 residues. In DNA, the CDR3 is TGTGCCAGCAGAAGGGGGTTAGCGGGAAATGAGCAGTTCTTC. As protein: CASRRGLAGNEQFF.

This chain connects TRBV27 to TRBJ1-4, with 7 bases that match TRBD1. The CDR3 totals 15 residues. Germline trimming cut 6 bases from V and 2 bases from J; bases unmatched to any gene: 6. CDR1 is MNHEY, CDR2 SMNVEV, per germline (reference sequence). The CDR3 reads CASSIRGSTNEKLFF. CDR3 nucleotide sequence: TGTGCCAGCAGCATCAGGGGGTCGACTAATGAAAAACTGTTTTTT.

This chain uses TRBV11-2 with TRBJ2-7, with D possibly TRBD1 on 5 matching bases. Trimming pared 2 bases from V and 0 bases from J, leaving 8 bases between. Germline loops: CDR1 SGHAT, CDR2 FQNNGV. The CDR3 length is 14 residues. CDR3 region: CASSLRQSSYEQYF. The DNA for the CDR3 is TGTGCCAGCAGCTTAAGACAGAGCTCCTACGAGCAGTACTTC.

The table lists this clone with a count of one. The chain links TRBV5-4 to TRBJ2-2; D may be TRBD1 (6 bases). The CDR3 length is 16 residues. Per germline, CDR1 SGHNT and CDR2 YYREEE (reference sequence). Trimming removed 0 bases at V and 1 base at J, with 10 bases between. The DNA for the CDR3 is TGTGCCAGCAGCTTGGATAGGACAGAGAACACCGGGGAGCTGTTTTTT. Its protein product is CASSLDRTENTGELFF.

This chain connects TRBV6-5 to TRBJ1-1, with TRBD1 identical over 8 bases. Trimming cost V 7 bases and J 7 bases; bases outside gene matches: 2. The CDR3 consists of 11 residues. Germline CDR1 MNHEY, CDR2 SVGAGI. The CDR3 protein is CASIDRGEAFF. CDR3 sequence (DNA): TGTGCCAGCATCGACAGGGGTGAAGCTTTCTTT.

The genes are TRBV5-4 and TRBJ1-2; no clear D gene. V was trimmed by 6 bases and J by 6 bases, leaving 12 bases between them. The V gene's germline CDR1 is SGHNT and CDR2 YYREEE (reference sequence). The CDR3 contains 12 residues. In DNA form, the CDR3 reads TGTGCCAGCACTCTGGGAGTGGATGGCTACACCTTC. It encodes CASTLGVDGYTF. The variable domain in full, completed from reference TRBV5-4 and TRBJ1-2, reads ETGVTQSPTHLIKTRGQQVTLRCSSQSGHNTVSWYQQALGQGPQFIFQYYREEENGRGNFPPRFSGLQFPNYSSELNVNALELDDSALYLCASTLGVDGYTFGSGTRLTVV.

The chain combines TRBV7-3 with TRBJ1-1; weak D call: TRBD1 (6 bases). The V gene lost 4 bases and the J gene lost 0 bases, with 6 bases spanning the gap. Germline CDR1 and CDR2: SGHTA and FQGTGA. This CDR3 has 13 amino acids. The chain's CDR3 is CASSWTVNTEAFF. The CDR3 DNA sequence: TGTGCCAGCAGCTGGACAGTGAACACTGAAGCTTTCTTT. The whole variable domain, remainder taken from reference TRBV7-3 and TRBJ1-1, is GAGVSQTPSNKVTEKGKYVELRCDPISGHTALYWYRQSLGQGPEFLIYFQGTGAADDSGLPNDRFFAVRPEGSVSTLKIQRTERGDSAVYLCASSWTVNTEAFFGQGTRLTVV.